The TCR beta chain described here comes from a study of T cell repertoires in aging, cancer and after chemotherapy. Study as a whole: Donors were grouped into six age bands spanning 30 or younger through 70 or older.

TRB rearrangements spanning V, D and J were amplified using mixed TRB-A/B primers. MiXCR, run by TCRdb on the multiplex PCR reads, gives a single entry per CDR3 protein. The table shows about 3,500 distinct CDR3 sequences, with more than 30% occurring only once. This clonotype came up a few times. Trimming removed 7 bases from V and 4 bases from J, with 17 bases in between. This CDR3 region has 16 residues. The V gene's germline CDR1 is LNHDA and CDR2 SQIVND (reference sequence). The template was genomic DNA from peripheral blood, not RNA. This TCR derives from a human donor in good health. The sequencing input was blood. This chain uses TRBV19 with TRBJ2-6; D is uncertain. CDR3 bases: TGTGCCAGTAAAAGTTCGGCCATCCCCGGGGCCAACGTCCTGACTTTC. It encodes CASKSSAIPGANVLTF. The variable domain in full, completed from reference TRBV19 and TRBJ2-6, reads DGGITQSPKYLFRKEGQNVTLSCEQNLNHDAMYWYRQDPGQGLRLIYYSQIVNDFQKGDIAEGYSVSREKKESFPLTVTSAQKNPTAFYLCASKSSAIPGANVLTFGAGSRLTVL.